This TCR beta chain stems from a study of cytomegalovirus exposure and HLA in healthy donors. General observations from the study: In a later analysis, compared with equally common non-associated chains, HLA-associated beta chains were more expanded. CMV serostatus alone was available as immune exposure information.

PCR used 60 Vbeta primers and 13 Jbeta primers. How the authors handled the data: Some 9.9 million of some 80 million unique TCR beta chains were shared, per a later count. Profiled with immunoSEQ multiplex PCR; TCRdb holds only in-frame clones, not every one. The D gene and trimming were derived from the DNA, and the V and J assignments and clone size from that table. The top ten hold around 4.7% of the sample, which has under 200,000 clones, roughly 77% seen once. Remarks on this clone: What it binds is not known.

Germline CDR1 reads LNHNV; CDR2 reads YYDKDF (reference sequence). The CDR3 is made up of 16 amino acids. The ends lost 1 base at V and 1 base at J; junction bases unmatched: 0. The origin of this receptor is a male donor in good health and CMV-seronegative. This chain joins TRBV15 and TRBJ2-3, with 12 nucleotides matching TRBD2. Sequencing used PBMCs. CDR3 amino acids: CATSRGTSGGTDTQYF. DNA for the CDR3: TGTGCCACCAGCAGAGGGACTAGCGGGGGCACAGATACGCAGTATTTT.